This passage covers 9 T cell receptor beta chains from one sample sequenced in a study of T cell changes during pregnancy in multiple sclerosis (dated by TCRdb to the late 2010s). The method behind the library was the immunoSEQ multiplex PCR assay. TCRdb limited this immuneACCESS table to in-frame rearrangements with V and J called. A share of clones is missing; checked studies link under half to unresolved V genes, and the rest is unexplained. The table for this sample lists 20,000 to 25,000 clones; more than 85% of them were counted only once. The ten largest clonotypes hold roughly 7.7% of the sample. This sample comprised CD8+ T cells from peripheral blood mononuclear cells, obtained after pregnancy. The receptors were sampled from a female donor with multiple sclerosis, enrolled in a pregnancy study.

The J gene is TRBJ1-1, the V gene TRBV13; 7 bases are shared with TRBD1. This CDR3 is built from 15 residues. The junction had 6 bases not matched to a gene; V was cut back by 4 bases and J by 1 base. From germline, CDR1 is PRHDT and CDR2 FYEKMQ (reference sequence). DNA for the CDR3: TGTGCCAGCAGCTGGGGACAGCCGTCGAACACTGAAGCTTTCTTT. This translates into CASSWGQPSNTEAFF.

CDR3 in DNA: TGCGCCAGCAGCGTGGGACAGGGGGCTGACGAGCAGTACTTC. Translation: CASSVGQGADEQYF. The chain uses TRBV5-1 and TRBJ2-7; 12 bases are a match to TRBD1. Germline loops: CDR1 SGHRS, CDR2 YFSETQ. V lost 4 bases, J lost 5 bases, and 4 bases stayed unmatched. There are 14 residues in the CDR3.

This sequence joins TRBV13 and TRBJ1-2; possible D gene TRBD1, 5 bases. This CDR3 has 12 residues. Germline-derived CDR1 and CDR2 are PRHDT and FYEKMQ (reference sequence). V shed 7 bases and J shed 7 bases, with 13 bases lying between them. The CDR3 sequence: CASNKGAAGYTF. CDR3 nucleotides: TGTGCCAGCAATAAAGGGGCAGCTGGCTACACCTTC.

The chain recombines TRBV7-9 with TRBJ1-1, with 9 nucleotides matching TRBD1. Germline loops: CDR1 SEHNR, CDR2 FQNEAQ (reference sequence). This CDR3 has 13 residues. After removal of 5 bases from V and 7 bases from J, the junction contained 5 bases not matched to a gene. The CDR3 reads CASSLDRGGEAFF. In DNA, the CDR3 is TGTGCCAGCAGCCTGGACAGGGGTGGTGAAGCTTTCTTT.

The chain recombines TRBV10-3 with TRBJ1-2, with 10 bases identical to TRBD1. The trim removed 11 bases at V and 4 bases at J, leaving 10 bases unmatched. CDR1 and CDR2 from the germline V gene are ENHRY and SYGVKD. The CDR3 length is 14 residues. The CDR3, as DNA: TGTGCCGCGGCGACAGGGGGCTATATCTATGGCTACACCTTC. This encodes CAAATGGYIYGYTF.

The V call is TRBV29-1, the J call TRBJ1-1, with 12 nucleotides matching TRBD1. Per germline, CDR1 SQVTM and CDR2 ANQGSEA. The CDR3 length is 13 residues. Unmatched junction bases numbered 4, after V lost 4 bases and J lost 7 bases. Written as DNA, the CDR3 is TGCAGCGTTGTGGGGACAGGGGGCATTGAAGCTTTCTTT. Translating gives CSVVGTGGIEAFF.

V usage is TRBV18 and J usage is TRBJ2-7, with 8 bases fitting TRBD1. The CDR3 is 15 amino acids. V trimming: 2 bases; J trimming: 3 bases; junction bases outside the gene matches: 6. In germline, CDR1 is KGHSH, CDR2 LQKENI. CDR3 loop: CASSPTQGGGYEQYF. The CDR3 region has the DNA TGTGCCAGCTCACCAACACAGGGGGGTGGCTACGAGCAGTACTTC.

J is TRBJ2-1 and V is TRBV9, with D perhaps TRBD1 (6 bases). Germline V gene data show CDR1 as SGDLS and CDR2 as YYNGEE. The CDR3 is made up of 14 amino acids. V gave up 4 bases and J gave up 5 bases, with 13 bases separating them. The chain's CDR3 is CASSLGDTHNEQFF. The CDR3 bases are TGTGCCAGCAGCCTGGGGGACACCCACAATGAGCAGTTCTTC. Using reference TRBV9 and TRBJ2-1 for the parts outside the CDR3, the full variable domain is DSGVTQTPKHLITATGQRVTLRCSPRSGDLSVYWYQQSLDQGLQFLIQYYNGEERAKGNILERFSAQQFPDLHSELNLSSLELGDSALYFCASSLGDTHNEQFFGPGTRLTVL.

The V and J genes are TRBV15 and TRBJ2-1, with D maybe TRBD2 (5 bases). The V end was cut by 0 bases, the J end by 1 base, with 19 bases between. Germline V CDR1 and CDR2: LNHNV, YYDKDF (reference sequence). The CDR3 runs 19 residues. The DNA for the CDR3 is TGTGCCACCAGCAGAGAGGGAGCGGTCGGGAAAAGTTCCTACAATGAGCAGTTCTTC. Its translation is CATSREGAVGKSSYNEQFF.